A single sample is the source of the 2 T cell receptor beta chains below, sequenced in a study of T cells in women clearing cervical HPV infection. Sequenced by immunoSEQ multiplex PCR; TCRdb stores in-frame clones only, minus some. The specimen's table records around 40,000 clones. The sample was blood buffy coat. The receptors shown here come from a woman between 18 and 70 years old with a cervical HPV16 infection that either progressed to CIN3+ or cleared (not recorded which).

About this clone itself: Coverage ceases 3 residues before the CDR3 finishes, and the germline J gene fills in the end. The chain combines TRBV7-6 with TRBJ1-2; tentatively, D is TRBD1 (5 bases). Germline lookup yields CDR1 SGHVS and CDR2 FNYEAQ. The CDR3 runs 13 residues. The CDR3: CASSLGGEGDYTF. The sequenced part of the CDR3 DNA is TGTGCCAGCAGCTTAGGAGGGGAGGGCGAC.

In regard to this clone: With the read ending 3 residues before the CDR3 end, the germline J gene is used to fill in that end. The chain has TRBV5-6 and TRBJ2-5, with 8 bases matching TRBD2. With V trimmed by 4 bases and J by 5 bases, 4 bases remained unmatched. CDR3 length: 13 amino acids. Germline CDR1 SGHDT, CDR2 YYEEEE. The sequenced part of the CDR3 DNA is TGTGCCAGCAGCAGGACTAGCACGGAGACC. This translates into CASSRTSTET. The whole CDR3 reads CASSRTSTETQYF.